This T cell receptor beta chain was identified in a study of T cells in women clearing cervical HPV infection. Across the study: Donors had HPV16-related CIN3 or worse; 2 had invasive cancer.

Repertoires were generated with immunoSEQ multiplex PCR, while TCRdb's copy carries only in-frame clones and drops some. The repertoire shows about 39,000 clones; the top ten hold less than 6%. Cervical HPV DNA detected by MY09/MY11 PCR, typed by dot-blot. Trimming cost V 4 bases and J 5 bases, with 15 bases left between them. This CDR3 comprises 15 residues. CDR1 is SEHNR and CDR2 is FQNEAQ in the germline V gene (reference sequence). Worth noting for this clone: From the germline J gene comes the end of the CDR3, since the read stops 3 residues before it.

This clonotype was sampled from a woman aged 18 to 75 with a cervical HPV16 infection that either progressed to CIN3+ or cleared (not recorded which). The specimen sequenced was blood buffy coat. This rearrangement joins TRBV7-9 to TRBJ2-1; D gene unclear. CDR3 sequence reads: CASSSTVQVHNEQFF. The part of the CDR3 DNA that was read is TGTGCCAGCAGCTCGACGGTTCAGGTTCACAATGAG.